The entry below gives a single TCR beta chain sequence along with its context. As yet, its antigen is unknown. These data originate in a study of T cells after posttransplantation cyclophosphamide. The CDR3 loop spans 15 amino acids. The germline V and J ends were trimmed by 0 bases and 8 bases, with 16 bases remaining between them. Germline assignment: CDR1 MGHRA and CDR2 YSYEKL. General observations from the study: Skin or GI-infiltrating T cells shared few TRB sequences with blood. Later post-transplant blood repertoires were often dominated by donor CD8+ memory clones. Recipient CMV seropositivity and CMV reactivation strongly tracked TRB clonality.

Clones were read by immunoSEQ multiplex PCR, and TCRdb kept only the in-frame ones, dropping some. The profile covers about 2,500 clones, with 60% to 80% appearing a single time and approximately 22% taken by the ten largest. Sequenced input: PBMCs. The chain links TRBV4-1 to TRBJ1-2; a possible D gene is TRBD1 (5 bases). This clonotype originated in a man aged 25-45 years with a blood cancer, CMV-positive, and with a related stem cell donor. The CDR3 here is CASSQEGARVRGYTF. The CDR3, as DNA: TGCGCCAGCAGCCAAGAAGGGGCCAGGGTGAGAGGCTACACCTTC.